The 22 T cell receptor beta chains reported below all come from one sample, sequenced in a study of blood T cell repertoires in COVID-19. Method: immunoSEQ multiplex PCR; TCRdb's copy keeps in-frame clones and lacks some. The sample has 25,000 to 35,000 clones, around 93% seen once. Sequencing was performed on peripheral blood. These receptors were obtained from a human donor with active COVID-19. The donor label of this sample is uncertain.

The V call is TRBV5-8, the J call TRBJ2-7, with TRBD1 matching 11 bases. Germline V gene sequence: CDR1 SGHTS, CDR2 YDEGEE. This CDR3 has 15 amino acids. With 5 bases clipped from V and 6 bases from J, the junction kept 10 bases outside the gene matches. As DNA, the CDR3 is TGTGCCAGCAGTAAACTATGGACAGGGGGCGGCGAGCAGTACTTC. Translation gives CASSKLWTGGGEQYF.

The genes are TRBV4-3 and TRBJ2-2, with 8 bases aligning to TRBD1. With V trimmed by 3 bases and J by 6 bases, 3 bases remained unmatched. The length of the CDR3 is 14 residues. Germline V gives CDR1 LGHNA, CDR2 YSLEER. CDR3 region: CASSQDRVSGELFF. The CDR3 nucleotides are TGCGCCAGCAGCCAGGACAGGGTTTCCGGGGAGCTGTTTTTT.

CDR3 in amino acids: CASSENLAGPDQYF. The CDR3 DNA is TGTGCCAGCAGTGAAAATTTAGCGGGACCCGACCAGTATTTT. This chain connects TRBV2 to TRBJ2-3; TRBD2 matches 8 bases. V shed 2 bases and J 12 bases; nucleotides not matched to a gene: 10. CDR1 is SNHLY and CDR2 is FYNNEI in the germline V gene. This CDR3 spans 14 amino acids.

The rearrangement joins TRBV3-1 (or the pseudogene TRBV3-2) to TRBJ2-3; TRBD2 matches 11 bases. V gave up 0 bases and J gave up 3 bases; unmatched junction bases: 5. Germline V lookup: CDR1 LGHDT, CDR2 YNNKEL (reference sequence). CDR3 length: 17 amino acids. This CDR3 is CASSQEGLAVVTDTQYF. The CDR3 DNA sequence: TGTGCCAGCAGCCAAGAGGGACTAGCGGTAGTTACAGATACGCAGTATTTT.

The chain couples TRBV19 to TRBJ1-2; possible D gene TRBD1, 6 bases. Germline CDR1 and CDR2: LNHDA and SQIVND (reference sequence). The CDR3 is made up of 14 amino acids. V lost 8 bases to trimming and J lost 7 bases, with 20 bases between them. CDR3 DNA: TGTGCCAGTGGGGGACATTCCTCAGGCGGTGGCTACACCTTC. Translating it yields CASGGHSSGGGYTF.

This clone was counted between two and nine times. The chain uses TRBV9 and TRBJ2-7; weak D call: TRBD1 (5 bases). Trimming removed 4 bases from V and 7 bases from J, with 18 bases in between. Germline V gene lookup returns CDR1 SGDLS and CDR2 YYNGEE. The CDR3 runs to 14 residues. The CDR3 region is CASSPPDKSGEQYF. CDR3 nucleotides: TGTGCCAGCAGCCCACCGGACAAGAGTGGAGAGCAGTACTTC.

With respect to this clone: Other DNA variants within this sample encode the same CDR3. The genes are TRBV7-3 and TRBJ2-5; 10 bases agree with TRBD2. Trimming took 5 bases from V and 1 from J; bases not matched to a gene: 1. This CDR3 is built from 14 residues. Germline V CDR1 and CDR2: SGHTA, FQGTGA. The CDR3 nucleotides read TGTGCCAGCAGCCCTAGCGGGGGCCAAGAGACCCAGTACTTC. This codes for CASSPSGGQETQYF.

The chain is built from TRBV7-2 and TRBJ2-7, with 8 bases aligning to TRBD2. This CDR3 has 14 amino acids. Germline V lookup: CDR1 SGHTA, CDR2 FQGNSA. V was clipped by 2 bases and J by 6 bases; unmatched bases: 6. This CDR3 reads CASSLRGLELEQYF. The CDR3 nucleotides read TGTGCCAGCAGCTTAAGGGGACTAGAACTCGAGCAGTACTTC. Combining the CDR3 with reference TRBV7-2 and TRBJ2-7 gives the whole variable domain GAGVSQSPSNKVTEKGKDVELRCDPISGHTALYWYRQSLGQGLEFLIYFQGNSAPDKSGLPSDRFSAERTGGSVSTLTIQRTQQEDSAVYLCASSLRGLELEQYFGPGTRLTVT.

The rearrangement links TRBV28 to TRBJ1-3; a weak D match, TRBD1 (5 bases). Trimming removed 3 bases at V and 1 base at J, with 13 bases between. The V gene's germline CDR1 is MDHEN and CDR2 SYDVKM. The CDR3 length is 16 residues. CDR3 in amino acids: CASSLFGGESGNTIYF. Here the CDR3 DNA reads TGTGCCAGCAGTTTGTTCGGGGGAGAGTCTGGAAACACCATATATTTT. The whole variable domain, filled in from reference TRBV28 and TRBJ1-3, reads DVKVTQSSRYLVKRTGEKVFLECVQDMDHENMFWYRQDPGLGLRLIYFSYDVKMKEKGDIPEGYSVSREKKERFSLILESASTNQTSMYLCASSLFGGESGNTIYFGEGSWLTVV.

This chain uses TRBV10-1 with TRBJ1-1; no firm D call. The V and J ends lost 3 bases and 1 base respectively, with 6 bases between them. The CDR3 consists of 13 residues. CDR1 is WNHNN, CDR2 SYGVQD, per germline (reference sequence). CDR3 sequence (DNA): TGCGCCAGCAGTGATGTCAGGAACACTGAAGCTTTCTTT. Translated: CASSDVRNTEAFF.

This chain links TRBV5-6 with TRBJ1-3, with D perhaps matching TRBD1 (6 bases). Per germline, CDR1 SGHDT and CDR2 YYEEEE. The CDR3 contains 13 residues. Trimming removed 4 bases at V and 7 bases at J, with 12 bases between. DNA of the CDR3: TGTGCCAGCAGCCCGGCGGGGGCGAACACCATATATTTT. Protein: CASSPAGANTIYF. Combining the CDR3 with reference TRBV5-6 and TRBJ1-3 gives the whole variable domain DAGVTQSPTHLIKTRGQQVTLRCSPKSGHDTVSWYQQALGQGPQFIFQYYEEEERQRGNFPDRFSGHQFPNYSSELNVNALLLGDSALYLCASSPAGANTIYFGEGSWLTVV.

The chain recombines TRBV11-3 with TRBJ2-2, with 11 nucleotides matching TRBD2. The ends lost 0 bases at V and 4 bases at J; junction bases unmatched: 4. The CDR3 consists of 17 residues. Germline V gene data show CDR1 as SGHNT and CDR2 as YENEEA. DNA of the CDR3: TGTGCCAGCAGCTTAGAAGCTAGCGGGGGGTTCACCGGGGAGCTGTTTTTT. Its protein product is CASSLEASGGFTGELFF.

The genes are TRBV11-2 and TRBJ2-7; 7 nucleotides agree with TRBD1. J gave up 0 bases and V 0 bases, and 11 bases lay outside the gene matches. CDR1 SGHAT and CDR2 FQNNGV come from the germline V gene. The CDR3 is made up of 18 amino acids. CDR3 region: CASSLDTRQGSRSYEQYF. The CDR3 DNA reads as TGTGCCAGCAGCTTAGATACCCGACAGGGAAGTCGCTCCTACGAGCAGTACTTC.

The chain recombines TRBV4-3 with TRBJ2-1, with 10 bases lining up with TRBD2. The CDR3 has 16 amino acids. V shed 4 bases and J 7 bases; nucleotides not matched to a gene: 10. The germline V gene has CDR1 LGHNA and CDR2 YSLEER. CDR3 loop: CASSPWSGGAENEQFF. DNA for the CDR3: TGCGCCAGCAGCCCCTGGAGCGGGGGGGCCGAAAATGAGCAGTTCTTC.

V is TRBV19 and J is TRBJ1-3; D is ambiguous. Looked up from germline, CDR1 is LNHDA and CDR2 is SQIVND (reference sequence). The CDR3 runs 13 residues. V lost 10 bases and J lost 0, with 10 bases in between. In nucleotides, the CDR3 is TGTGCCACCGAACAAAGCTCTGGAAACACCATATATTTT. Translation: CATEQSSGNTIYF.

The genes are TRBV7-2 and TRBJ2-7, with D maybe TRBD1 (6 bases). CDR3 length equals 14 residues. From germline, CDR1 is SGHTA and CDR2 FQGNSA. V was clipped by 5 bases and J by 2 bases, with 13 bases between them. The CDR3 here is CASSPKTGPYEQYF. CDR3 bases: TGTGCCAGCAGCCCGAAGACAGGACCCTACGAGCAGTACTTC. Full variable domain (rest looked up from reference TRBV7-2 and TRBJ2-7): GAGVSQSPSNKVTEKGKDVELRCDPISGHTALYWYRQSLGQGLEFLIYFQGNSAPDKSGLPSDRFSAERTGGSVSTLTIQRTQQEDSAVYLCASSPKTGPYEQYFGPGTRLTVT.

CDR3 DNA: TGTGCCAGCAGCGCCCGACTAGCGGGAGGCCCCCTCTCCTACAATGAGCAGTTCTTC. It translates to CASSARLAGGPLSYNEQFF. The chain uses TRBV9 and TRBJ2-1; TRBD2 matches 13 bases. The CDR3 totals 19 residues. Germline CDR1 is SGDLS and CDR2 is YYNGEE. The trim removed 3 bases at V and 0 bases at J, leaving 9 bases unmatched.

V usage is TRBV4-2 and J usage is TRBJ2-3; 9 nucleotides line up with TRBD2. This CDR3 has 17 amino acids. V was pared by 4 bases and J by 2 bases, with 10 bases of the junction left unmatched. Germline V gene lookup returns CDR1 LGHNA and CDR2 YNFKEQ. CDR3 amino acids: CASSPTGAGGLTDTQYF. The CDR3 DNA reads as TGTGCCAGCAGCCCGACAGGAGCGGGAGGCCTCACAGATACGCAGTATTTT.

The genes are TRBV19 and TRBJ2-7, with a tentative D call TRBD2 (6 bases). V lost 10 bases and J 0 bases, leaving 22 bases between the germline ends. The CDR3 loop spans 16 amino acids. Germline assignment: CDR1 LNHDA and CDR2 SQIVND (reference sequence). CDR3 protein: CATALSSARSSYEQYF. CDR3 bases: TGTGCCACCGCGCTATCTAGCGCCCGAAGCTCCTACGAGCAGTACTTC.

This chain links TRBV24-1 with TRBJ2-1, with 10 nucleotides matching TRBD2. The CDR3 is made up of 14 amino acids. CDR1 is KGHDR and CDR2 is SFDVKD in the germline V gene. Unmatched junction bases numbered 8, after V lost 8 bases and J lost 8 bases. This CDR3 reads CATTSGSPRDEQFF. The CDR3 nucleotides are TGTGCCACCACTAGCGGGAGCCCCCGCGATGAGCAGTTCTTC.

The chain joins TRBV5-1 to TRBJ2-3; D is unresolved. From germline, CDR1 is SGHRS and CDR2 YFSETQ. The CDR3 loop spans 13 amino acids. V lost 3 bases to trimming and J lost 2 bases, with 7 bases between them. The CDR3 sequence: CASSSLTTDTQYF. The CDR3 DNA follows: TGCGCCAGCAGCTCGCTAACCACAGATACGCAGTATTTT.

This clone was observed a single time. The genes are TRBV6-4 and TRBJ1-1; D is undetermined. Germline V CDR1 and CDR2: MRHNA, SNTAGT. The CDR3 covers 14 residues. Trimming took off 4 bases at V and 4 bases at J, with 13 bases between the two ends. The DNA for the CDR3 is TGTGCCAGCAGTGTTGCCCCTTCGGGCACTGAAGCTTTCTTT. It translates to CASSVAPSGTEAFF.